This T cell receptor (beta chain) is drawn from a study of blood T cell repertoires in COVID-19. Original processing notes: Reference gene primer amplification yielded estimated nucleated cell counts. TCRdb's table, derived via immunoSEQ multiplex PCR, lists solely in-frame clones and lacks some. V and J calls plus clone size are reproduced from that table; the DNA served to infer D and trimming. The sample has under 200,000 clones; around nine tenths are singletons. Germline V gene sequence: CDR1 SGHRS, CDR2 YFSETQ. This CDR3 spans 15 amino acids. Trimming took 0 bases from V and 5 from J, leaving 14 bases between them. With respect to this clone: The sample holds other DNA sequences that translate to the same CDR3.

The sample consisted of peripheral blood. The chain employs TRBV5-1 and TRBJ1-2; perhaps TRBD1 as D (5 bases). This TCR was sampled from a woman between 65 and 79 years old with COVID-19, enrolled during active disease. The CDR3 DNA reads as TGCGCCAGCAGCTTGGACCCAGGGCAGGCTTATGGCTACACCTTC. Its translation: CASSLDPGQAYGYTF. The whole variable domain, remainder taken from reference TRBV5-1 and TRBJ1-2, is KAGVTQTPRYLIKTRGQQVTLSCSPISGHRSVSWYQQTPGQGLQFLFEYFSETQRNKGNFPGRFSGRQFSNSRSEMNVSTLELGDSALYLCASSLDPGQAYGYTFGSGTRLTVV.